This T cell receptor (beta chain) originates from a study of post-analysis software for immune sequencing data (dated by TCRdb to between 2014 and 2017). Regarding the research as a whole: Disease courses on record covered relapsing-remitting, secondary progressive and progressive-relapsing multiple sclerosis, though some patients had no subtype annotation. The patient repertoires were compared against 11 previously published healthy control repertoires obtained from donors aged 6 to 25 years. A subset of samples was prepared in parallel using single-end sample barcoding, then pooled and co-amplified after Illumina adapter ligation. On the study overall, not on this receptor specifically: Direct clustering with F measure revealed strong co-clustering of samples prepared in the same batch, which led to a batch-effect correction. The control group was slightly older than the multiple sclerosis patient group. Significantly lower normalized Chao1 diversity was found in multiple sclerosis patients than in controls, suggesting substantial peripheral T-cell clonal expansion. About 5 TRBV segments, including TRBV5-6, TRBV5-1 and TRBV20-1, were significantly more frequent in patients than controls.

V is reduced by 1 base and J by 0 bases, leaving a spacing of 10 bases between them. Based on the germline V gene, the CDR1 and CDR2 sequences are SGHTA and FQGNSA. The CDR3 numbers 16 residues from cysteine through phenylalanine. CDR3 DNA is the only sequence kept; it has 48 bases, read in frame from the first base. The library came from PCR. These reads were obtained on an Illumina HiSeq 2500. To reduce PCR and sequencing biases, unique molecular identifiers were incorporated into the TCR beta cDNA libraries. Some 500,000 cDNA molecules were obtained for every 1 to 10 million input T cells, so each molecule roughly corresponded to one T cell. The patient libraries were prepared and sequenced with the same protocol used for the earlier healthy control dataset. Samples belonging to the same batch were prepared together, multiplexed and sequenced on a shared HiSeq lane. For the original study's pipeline: Raw barcoded reads were processed with MIGEC, discarding single-read molecular identifier groups before consensus assembly and CDR3 extraction. Clonotype tables were post-analysed with VDJtools, normalizing diversity by down-sampling all datasets to the smallest sample size. Repertoire overlap clustering matched CDR3 amino acid but not nucleotide sequences to correct batch-related cross-sample contamination. In TCRdb, the public reads were trimmed at Q25 with fastp and aligned with MiXCR, with productive beta chains retained. Each CDR3 protein gets just one entry, which takes the most common genes and DNA from the rows behind it. The V and J calls shown here were made by TCRdb, not taken from the authors' results. Counted in this sample were over 700,000 distinct CDR3 sequences; roughly 30% of them appeared once. Around 0.55% of the sample is taken by the ten largest.

This clonotype was counted many times. What this receptor recognizes is not known. No much larger clone exists at a distance of one base, and base qualities are not known. To demonstrate the VDJtools post-analysis software, the study profiled TCR beta repertoires from the peripheral blood of under 15 young patients with multiple sclerosis. The multiple sclerosis patients were children and adolescents between roughly 6 and 17 years of age. This sequence uses TRBV7-2 and TRBJ2-1, with no confident D gene call. Sequenced sample: blood. The clonotype originates from a girl aged 10-17 years with multiple sclerosis. The nucleotides read TGTGCCAGCAGCTTAGTTCGGGCCCCCTCCTACAATGAGCAGTTCTTC. Its protein product is CASSLVRAPSYNEQFF.